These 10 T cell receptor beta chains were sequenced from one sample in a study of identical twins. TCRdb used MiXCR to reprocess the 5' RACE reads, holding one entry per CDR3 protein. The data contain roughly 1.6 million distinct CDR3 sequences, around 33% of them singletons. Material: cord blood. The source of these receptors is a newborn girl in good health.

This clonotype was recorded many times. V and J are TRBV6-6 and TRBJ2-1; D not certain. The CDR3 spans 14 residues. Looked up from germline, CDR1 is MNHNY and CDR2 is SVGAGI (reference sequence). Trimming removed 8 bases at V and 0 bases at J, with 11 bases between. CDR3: CASGARSSYNEQFF. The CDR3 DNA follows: TGTGCCAGCGGAGCGCGGAGCTCCTACAATGAGCAGTTCTTC.

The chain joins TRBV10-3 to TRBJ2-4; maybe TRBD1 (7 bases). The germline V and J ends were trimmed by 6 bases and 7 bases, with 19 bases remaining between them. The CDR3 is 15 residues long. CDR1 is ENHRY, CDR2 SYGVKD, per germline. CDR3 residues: CAISSRTGAGNIQYF. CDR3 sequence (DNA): TGTGCCATCAGCAGCAGGACAGGCGCGGGGAACATTCAGTACTTC.

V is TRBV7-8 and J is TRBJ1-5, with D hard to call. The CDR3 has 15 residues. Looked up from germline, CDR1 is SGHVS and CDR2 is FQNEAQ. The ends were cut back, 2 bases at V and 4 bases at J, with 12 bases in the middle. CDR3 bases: TGTGCCAGCAGCTTAACCGACGGCCTTAATCAGCCCCAGCATTTT. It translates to CASSLTDGLNQPQHF.

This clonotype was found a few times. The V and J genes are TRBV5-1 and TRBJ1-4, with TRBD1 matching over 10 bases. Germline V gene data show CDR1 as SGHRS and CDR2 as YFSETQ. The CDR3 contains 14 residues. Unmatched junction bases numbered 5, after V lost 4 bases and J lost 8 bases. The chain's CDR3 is CASSVDRGLEKLFF. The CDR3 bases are TGCGCCAGCAGCGTTGACAGGGGGCTAGAAAAACTGTTTTTT.

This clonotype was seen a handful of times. CDR3: CAISAGGIYEKLFF. The CDR3 DNA reads as TGTGCCATCAGTGCGGGGGGCATCTATGAAAAACTGTTTTTT. This chain connects TRBV10-3 to TRBJ1-4; the D gene is possibly TRBD1 (6 bases). With 4 bases removed from V and 6 bases from J, the gap between germline ends came to 12 bases. Germline CDR1 ENHRY, CDR2 SYGVKD. The CDR3 totals 14 residues.

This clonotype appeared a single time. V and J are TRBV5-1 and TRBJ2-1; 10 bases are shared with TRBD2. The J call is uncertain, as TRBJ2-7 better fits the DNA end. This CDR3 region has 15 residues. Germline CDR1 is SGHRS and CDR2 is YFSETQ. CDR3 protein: CASSSTSGVYNEQYF. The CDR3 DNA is TGCGCCAGCAGCTCAACTAGCGGGGTTTACAATGAGCAGTACTTC.

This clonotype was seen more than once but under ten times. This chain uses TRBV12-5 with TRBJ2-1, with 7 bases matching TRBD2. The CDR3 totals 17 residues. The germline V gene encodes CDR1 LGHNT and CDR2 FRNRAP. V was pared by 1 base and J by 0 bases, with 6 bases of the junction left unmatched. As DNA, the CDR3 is TGTGCTAGTGGTTTGGGTGGACTAGTCCCCTCCTACAATGAGCAGTTCTTC. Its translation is CASGLGGLVPSYNEQFF.

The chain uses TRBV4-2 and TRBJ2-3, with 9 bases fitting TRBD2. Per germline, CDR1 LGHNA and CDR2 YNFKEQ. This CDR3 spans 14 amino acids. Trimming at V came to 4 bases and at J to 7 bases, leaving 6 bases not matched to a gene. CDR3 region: CASSPERGAYTQYF. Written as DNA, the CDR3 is TGTGCCAGCAGCCCCGAGCGGGGGGCTTATACGCAGTATTTT.

CDR3 in DNA: TGTGCCACCAGTGATTGGGGACTAGCGGGATACAATGAGCAGTACTTC. This sequence encodes CATSDWGLAGYNEQYF. The chain employs TRBV24-1 and TRBJ2-1, with 13 bases that match TRBD2. The J call may be incorrect, as the DNA end agrees better with TRBJ2-7. The germline CDR1 and CDR2 sequences are KGHDR and SFDVKD. The CDR3 runs to 16 residues.

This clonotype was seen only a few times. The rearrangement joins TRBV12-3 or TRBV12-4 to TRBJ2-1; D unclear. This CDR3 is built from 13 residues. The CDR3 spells CARWVALYNEQFF. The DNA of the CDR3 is TGTGCTAGGTGGGTGGCGTTGTACAATGAGCAGTTCTTC.